This record covers a single T cell receptor (beta chain). The antigen remains undetermined. The sample comes from a study of OX40 agonist ivuxolimab in advanced cancers. Whole-study context: Dose-escalation patients' cancers were hepatocellular carcinoma, melanoma, renal cell or head and neck cancer. Study results and caveats: It was not determined which antigens were specifically recognized by the peripheral T cells that had undergone clonal expansion. Averaging showed that CD8+ T cells had more expanded clones than CD4+ did.

The repertoire was sequenced with immunoSEQ multiplex PCR; TCRdb's copy has only in-frame clones and lacks some. In the table there are 75,000 to 100,000 clones, under 95% of which are singletons. CDR3 length: 13 amino acids. The V gene lost 3 bases and the J gene lost 4 bases, with 9 bases spanning the gap. Germline values: CDR1 MDHEN, CDR2 SYDVKM. The chain joins TRBV28 to TRBJ1-2; D ambiguous. The material sequenced was CD4+ or CD8+ T cells sorted from blood, taken in a trial of the OX40 agonist ivuxolimab. The receptor was isolated from an adult with an advanced solid tumor such as melanoma, head and neck, liver or kidney cancer. The CDR3 sequence is CASSFNVGYGYTF. CDR3 nucleotides: TGTGCCAGCAGTTTTAACGTAGGCTATGGCTACACCTTC.